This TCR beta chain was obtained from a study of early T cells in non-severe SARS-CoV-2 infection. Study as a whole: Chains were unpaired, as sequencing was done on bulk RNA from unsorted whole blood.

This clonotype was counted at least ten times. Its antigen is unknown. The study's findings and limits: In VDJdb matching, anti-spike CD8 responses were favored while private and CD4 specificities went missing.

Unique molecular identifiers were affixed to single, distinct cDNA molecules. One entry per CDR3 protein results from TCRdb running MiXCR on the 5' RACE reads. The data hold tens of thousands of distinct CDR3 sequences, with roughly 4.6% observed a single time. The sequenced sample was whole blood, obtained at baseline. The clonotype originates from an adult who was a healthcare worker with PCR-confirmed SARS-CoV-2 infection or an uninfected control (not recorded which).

The CDR3 sequence is CASSPSAFLNYGYTF. As DNA, the CDR3 is TGCGCCAGCAGCCCATCAGCGTTTTTAAACTATGGCTACACCTTC. The chain couples TRBV4-1 to TRBJ1-2; D unclear. In germline, CDR1 is MGHRA, CDR2 YSYEKL. The germline V and J ends were trimmed by 4 bases and 2 bases, with 14 bases remaining between them. CDR3 length: 15 amino acids.